The 13 T cell receptor beta chains below all came from one sample that was sequenced in a study of long-term antiretroviral therapy in people with HIV. Assay version v3.0 of immunoSEQ was used, and it was run at survey level. TCRdb keeps only in-frame clones here, not all; method: immunoSEQ multiplex PCR. The sample gives tens of thousands of clones, around 80% of which show up once; 4% to 6% is in the top ten. Material: unsorted PBMCs, obtained 0.5 years after starting antiretroviral therapy. The source of these receptors is a man between 18 and 35 years old with HIV.

In this sample, this clone turned up a few times. The chain employs TRBV28 and TRBJ1-2; weak D call: TRBD1 (6 bases). V lost 5 bases and J 4 bases, leaving 20 bases between the germline ends. Germline V lookup: CDR1 MDHEN, CDR2 SYDVKM. This CDR3 has 16 amino acids. In DNA form, the CDR3 reads TGTGCCAGCAGTCCCCCCGGGGGCGCTCAGGGCTATGGCTACACCTTC. Translated, it gives CASSPPGGAQGYGYTF.

The V gene is TRBV4-1, the J gene TRBJ1-1; D unresolved. Germline V lookup: CDR1 MGHRA, CDR2 YSYEKL. V lost 0 bases, J lost 7 bases, and 9 bases lay in between. This CDR3 contains 13 residues. Written as DNA, the CDR3 is TGCGCCAGCAGCCAAGATATAGCTTATGAAGCTTTCTTT. Translating gives CASSQDIAYEAFF.

The genes are TRBV6-4 and TRBJ1-1; tentatively, D is TRBD1 (6 bases). Germline CDR1 MRHNA, CDR2 SNTAGT. The CDR3 runs 15 residues. Between the trimmed V and J ends, which lost 6 bases and 4 bases, there was a span of 18 bases. Written as DNA, the CDR3 is TGTGCCAGCAGGATGATACAGGGAGAGGGCACTGAAGCTTTCTTT. This encodes CASRMIQGEGTEAFF.

J is TRBJ1-1 and V is TRBV18; 7 bases line up with TRBD1. The CDR3 spans 12 residues. V lost 5 bases and J lost 4; bases outside the gene matches: 1. Per the germline V gene, CDR1 is KGHSH and CDR2 is LQKENI. CDR3 in amino acids: CASSAGGTEAFF. In nucleotides, the CDR3 is TGTGCCAGCTCAGCAGGGGGCACTGAAGCTTTCTTT.

This chain uses TRBV10-3 with TRBJ2-2; D is tentatively TRBD1 or TRBD2 (5 bases each). Per germline, CDR1 ENHRY and CDR2 SYGVKD. The V end lost 11 bases, the J end lost 4 bases, and 14 bases lay between the germline ends. The CDR3 totals 13 residues. CDR3 in amino acids: CAVGEVGTGELFF. The CDR3 DNA is TGTGCCGTGGGGGAAGTCGGCACCGGGGAGCTGTTTTTT.

A single count supports this clone. V gene TRBV7-2 combines with J gene TRBJ1-2; perhaps TRBD1 as D (5 bases). The CDR3 sequence is 14 residues long. Germline assignment: CDR1 SGHTA and CDR2 FQGNSA. V lost 6 bases and J lost 5, with 16 bases in between. CDR3 nucleotide sequence: TGTGCCAGCAGTTCGGACGGGGGAAGGTATGGCTACACCTTC. Residues: CASSSDGGRYGYTF.

This clone was seen a handful of times. This chain uses TRBV19 with TRBJ1-2; D call uncertain. The germline V and J ends were trimmed by 0 bases and 4 bases, with 6 bases remaining between them. Germline lookup yields CDR1 LNHDA and CDR2 SQIVND (reference sequence). The CDR3 covers 13 residues. For the CDR3, the DNA is TGTGCCAGTAGTATAGATCCAGTCTATGGCTACACCTTC. This encodes CASSIDPVYGYTF.

This chain joins TRBV7-2 and TRBJ2-7, with D maybe TRBD1 (6 bases). V lost 3 bases and J 3 bases, leaving 12 bases between the germline ends. CDR1 SGHTA and CDR2 FQGNSA come from the germline V gene. The CDR3 runs to 14 residues. The CDR3 here is CASSFGQGNYEQYF. The CDR3 DNA is TGTGCCAGCAGCTTCGGGCAGGGGAACTACGAGCAGTACTTC.

V and J are TRBV7-3 and TRBJ2-7; 7 bases map to TRBD1. J was trimmed by 2 bases and V by 3 bases; bases with no gene match: 1. This CDR3 has 13 residues. From germline, CDR1 is SGHTA and CDR2 FQGTGA. CDR3 in DNA: TGTGCCAGCAGCTTTGGGACAGCCTACGAGCAGTACTTC. Amino acid sequence: CASSFGTAYEQYF. Combining the CDR3 with reference TRBV7-3 and TRBJ2-7 gives the whole variable domain GAGVSQTPSNKVTEKGKYVELRCDPISGHTALYWYRQSLGQGPEFLIYFQGTGAADDSGLPNDRFFAVRPEGSVSTLKIQRTERGDSAVYLCASSFGTAYEQYFGPGTRLTVT.

This clone has a handful of counts. The gene calls are TRBV2 and TRBJ1-5; unclear D gene. This CDR3 spans 14 amino acids. The germline CDR1 and CDR2 sequences are SNHLY and FYNNEI. Trimming took off 1 base at V and 5 bases at J, with 9 bases between the two ends. CDR3 in DNA: TGTGCCAGCAGTGAAGGGTCCCGAGATCAGCCCCAGCATTTT. Amino acids: CASSEGSRDQPQHF.

This clone has more than one count but fewer than ten. This sequence joins TRBV7-9 and TRBJ1-1; D ambiguous. Looked up from germline, CDR1 is SEHNR and CDR2 is FQNEAQ (reference sequence). V was cut by 5 bases and J by 0 bases, with 19 bases left in between. The CDR3 spans 17 residues. The CDR3 loop reads CASSPPNRGRVNTEAFF. In nucleotides, the CDR3 is TGTGCCAGCAGCCCCCCGAACAGAGGGAGGGTGAACACTGAAGCTTTCTTT.

The chain couples TRBV4-3 to TRBJ1-1, with D hard to call. Germline loops: CDR1 LGHNA, CDR2 YSLEER. Trimming took off 0 bases at V and 1 base at J, with 9 bases between the two ends. CDR3 length equals 15 residues. As DNA, the CDR3 is TGCGCCAGCAGCCAAGAAGGTGGTAGGAACACTGAAGCTTTCTTT. The encoded protein is CASSQEGGRNTEAFF.

This clone was detected once. The chain combines TRBV7-6 with TRBJ1-1, with D hard to call. V dropped 5 bases and J dropped 1 base, with 17 bases sitting between them. In germline, CDR1 is SGHVS, CDR2 FNYEAQ. The CDR3 consists of 16 residues. CDR3 coding DNA: TGTGCCAGCAGCCAAGACGCCGTGACGGGGAACACTGAAGCTTTCTTT. Translation: CASSQDAVTGNTEAFF.